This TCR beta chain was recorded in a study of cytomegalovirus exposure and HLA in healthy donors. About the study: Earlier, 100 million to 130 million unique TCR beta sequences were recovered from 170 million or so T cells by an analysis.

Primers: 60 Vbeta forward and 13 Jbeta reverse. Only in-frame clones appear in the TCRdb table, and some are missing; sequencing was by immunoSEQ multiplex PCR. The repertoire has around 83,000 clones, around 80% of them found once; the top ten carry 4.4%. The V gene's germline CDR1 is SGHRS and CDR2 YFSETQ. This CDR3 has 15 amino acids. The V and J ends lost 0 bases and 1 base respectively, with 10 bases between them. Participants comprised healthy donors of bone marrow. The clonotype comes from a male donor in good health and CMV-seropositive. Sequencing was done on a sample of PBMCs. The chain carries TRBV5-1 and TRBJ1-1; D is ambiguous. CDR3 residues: CASSLVPTTNTEAFF. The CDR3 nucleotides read TGCGCCAGCAGCTTGGTCCCCACAACGAACACTGAAGCTTTCTTT. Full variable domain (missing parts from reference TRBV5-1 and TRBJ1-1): KAGVTQTPRYLIKTRGQQVTLSCSPISGHRSVSWYQQTPGQGLQFLFEYFSETQRNKGNFPGRFSGRQFSNSRSEMNVSTLELGDSALYLCASSLVPTTNTEAFFGQGTRLTVV.